This TCR beta chain derives from a study of cytomegalovirus exposure and HLA in healthy donors. 60 Vbeta and 13 Jbeta primers were used in PCR. Generated by immunoSEQ multiplex PCR, the TCRdb table keeps only in-frame clones and is missing some. The data contain approximately 100,000 clones, about 80% of them singletons. This TCR was recovered from a man aged 45-65 years in good health and CMV-seropositive. Material for sequencing was PBMCs.

The CDR3 protein is CASSPRASGGYEQYF. CDR3 DNA: TGTGCCAGCTCACCACGGGCTAGCGGGGGCTACGAGCAGTACTTC. V usage is TRBV18 and J usage is TRBJ2-5, with TRBD2 identical over 10 bases. The J call may be faulty, since TRBJ2-7 better matches the DNA end. The CDR3 extends over 15 amino acids. Germline lookup yields CDR1 KGHSH and CDR2 LQKENI.